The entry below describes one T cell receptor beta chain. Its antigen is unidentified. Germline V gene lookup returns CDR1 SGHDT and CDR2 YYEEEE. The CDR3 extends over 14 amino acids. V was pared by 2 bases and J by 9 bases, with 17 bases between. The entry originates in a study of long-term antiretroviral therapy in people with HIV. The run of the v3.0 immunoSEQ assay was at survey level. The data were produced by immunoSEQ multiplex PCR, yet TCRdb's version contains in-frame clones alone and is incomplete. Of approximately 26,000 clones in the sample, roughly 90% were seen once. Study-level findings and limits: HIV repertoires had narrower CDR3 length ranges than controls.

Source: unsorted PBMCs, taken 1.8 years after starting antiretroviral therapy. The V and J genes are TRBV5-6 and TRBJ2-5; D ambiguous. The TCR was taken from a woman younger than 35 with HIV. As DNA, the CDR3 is TGTGCCAGCAGCTTTCGACGCAGTCCTTTGGCCCAGTACTTC. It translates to CASSFRRSPLAQYF.